The 25 T cell receptor beta chains given below trace back to one sample, sequenced in a study of T cells after yellow fever vaccination. TCRdb used MiXCR to reprocess the 5' RACE reads, holding one entry per CDR3 protein. The sample lists roughly 250,000 distinct CDR3 sequences, 10% to 15% occurring once. This specimen consisted of CD4+ T cells sorted from PBMCs, obtained 45 days after the yellow fever booster vaccination. The receptors originated from a young man who received the YFV17D yellow fever vaccine.

This clonotype has a handful of counts. The genes are TRBV7-2 and TRBJ1-5; D call uncertain. V was trimmed by 5 bases and J by 0 bases, leaving 11 bases between them. The germline CDR1 and CDR2 sequences are SGHTA and FQGNSA. The CDR3 consists of 15 residues. This chain's CDR3 is CASSRVGSSNQPQHF. The CDR3, as DNA: TGTGCCAGCAGCCGTGTGGGGAGTAGCAATCAGCCCCAGCATTTT.

The table lists this clonotype with a few counts. The V and J genes are TRBV18 and TRBJ1-1; D is possibly TRBD1 (6 bases). This CDR3 has 14 residues. Germline CDR1 and CDR2: KGHSH and LQKENI. The germline V and J ends were trimmed by 4 bases and 1 base, with 10 bases remaining between them. The CDR3 protein is CASSRQDKNTEAFF. CDR3 DNA: TGTGCCAGCTCACGACAGGACAAGAACACTGAAGCTTTCTTT.

The chain couples TRBV5-1 to TRBJ2-7, with D possibly called TRBD1 or TRBD2 (6 bases each). The CDR3 has 13 amino acids. The V and J ends lost 4 bases and 12 bases respectively, with 20 bases between them. Germline assignment: CDR1 SGHRS and CDR2 YFSETQ. CDR3 sequence: CASSDRYAAGTYF. CDR3 nucleotides: TGCGCCAGCAGCGACAGGTATGCGGCGGGGACGTACTTC.

This clonotype was detected many times. V and J are TRBV12-3 or TRBV12-4 and TRBJ2-2; D gene ambiguous. The CDR3 covers 11 residues. V gave up 7 bases and J gave up 5 bases, with 5 bases separating them. CDR3 nucleotide sequence: TGTGCCAGCATGGGTACCGGGGAGCTGTTTTTT. As protein: CASMGTGELFF.

This clonotype was seen only a few times. The chain recombines TRBV7-2 with TRBJ2-1, with TRBD1 identical over 8 bases. Germline CDR1 SGHTA, CDR2 FQGNSA. The V gene end was trimmed by 1 base and the J gene end by 9 bases; junction bases not matched to a gene: 11. The CDR3 covers 16 residues. DNA of the CDR3: TGTGCCAGCAGCTTAGGTTGGACAGGGCCATCGGGTGAGCAGTTCTTC. Residues: CASSLGWTGPSGEQFF.

This clonotype has a handful of counts. The chain combines TRBV9 with TRBJ2-3; D is unclear. Looked up from germline, CDR1 is SGDLS and CDR2 is YYNGEE. The CDR3 is 15 amino acids. V lost 0 bases and J lost 2, with 10 bases in between. The CDR3 is CASSVVPQHTDTQYF. The DNA of the CDR3 is TGTGCCAGCAGCGTAGTTCCTCAACACACAGATACGCAGTATTTT.

This chain connects TRBV20-1 to TRBJ2-1; either TRBD1 or TRBD2 may fit D (6 bases each). The CDR3 loop spans 19 amino acids. CDR1 and CDR2 from the germline V gene are DFQATT and SNEGSKA (reference sequence). V was pared by 6 bases and J by 6 bases, with 33 bases between. The DNA for the CDR3 is TGCAGTGCGACGTTTGTTGGGGGGCGCCGGGGAGCAATAGGCAATGAGCAGTTCTTC. This encodes CSATFVGGRRGAIGNEQFF.

The chain employs TRBV7-9 and TRBJ1-4; no definite D call. V lost 5 bases to trimming and J lost 3 bases, with 7 bases between them. The CDR3 runs to 13 residues. Germline loops: CDR1 SEHNR, CDR2 FQNEAQ (reference sequence). CDR3 protein: CASSPSANEKLFF. The CDR3 nucleotides are TGTGCCAGCAGCCCCAGCGCTAATGAAAAACTGTTTTTT.

The J gene is TRBJ2-1, the V gene TRBV5-5, with D possibly being TRBD1 or TRBD2 (5 bases each). The germline V gene encodes CDR1 SGHKS and CDR2 YYEKEE (reference sequence). The CDR3 is 15 amino acids. Trimming removed 1 base from V and 8 bases from J, with 16 bases in between. The CDR3 here is CASSLTYGTLDEQFF. DNA for the CDR3: TGTGCCAGCAGCTTGACATACGGGACCCTCGATGAGCAGTTCTTC.

This clonotype has only a few counts. The rearrangement joins TRBV5-4 to TRBJ2-1, with a tentative D call TRBD2 (6 bases). Germline loops: CDR1 SGHNT, CDR2 YYREEE (reference sequence). The V gene lost 0 bases and the J gene lost 8 bases, with 9 bases spanning the gap. The CDR3 totals 13 residues. The DNA of the CDR3 is TGTGCCAGCAGCTTGGGGACTACTGATGAGCAGTTCTTC. It codes for CASSLGTTDEQFF.

The chain combines TRBV7-9 with TRBJ1-2; D gene ambiguous. Germline V gene data show CDR1 as SEHNR and CDR2 as FQNEAQ (reference sequence). Between the trimmed V and J ends, which lost 5 bases and 2 bases, there was a span of 12 bases. The CDR3 covers 14 residues. The CDR3 nucleotides read TGTGCCAGCAGCCAGGACCTCAAAAACTATGGCTACACCTTC. Protein product: CASSQDLKNYGYTF.

This clonotype was detected a few times. The gene calls are TRBV18 and TRBJ1-1, with TRBD1 matching 9 bases. With V trimmed by 3 bases and J by 4 bases, 3 bases remained unmatched. Germline CDR1 reads KGHSH; CDR2 reads LQKENI. CDR3 size: 14 residues. This CDR3 is CASSPVQGATEAFF. CDR3 nucleotide sequence: TGTGCCAGCTCACCGGTACAGGGGGCCACTGAAGCTTTCTTT.

This clonotype was counted between two and nine times. The genes are TRBV7-3 and TRBJ2-3; D unclear. Germline V gives CDR1 SGHTA, CDR2 FQGTGA. Trimming removed 2 bases at V and 5 bases at J, with 17 bases between. The CDR3 has 16 amino acids. The CDR3 bases are TGTGCCAGCAGCTTAGATCCCCTCCTGTTTCAAGATACGCAGTATTTT. This sequence encodes CASSLDPLLFQDTQYF.

The rearrangement joins TRBV3-1 to TRBJ1-1; no definite D call. The CDR3 runs to 12 residues. Germline V gives CDR1 LGHDT, CDR2 YNNKEL (reference sequence). With 3 bases removed from V and 2 bases from J, the gap between germline ends came to 4 bases. The CDR3 DNA reads TGTGCCAGCAGCCATTTCAACACTGAAGCTTTCTTT. As protein: CASSHFNTEAFF.

The rearrangement joins TRBV12-3 or TRBV12-4 to TRBJ2-5, with a weak D call TRBD1 (5 bases). V dropped 7 bases and J dropped 4 bases, with 13 bases sitting between them. CDR3 size: 13 residues. CDR3 residues: CASTPTQGETQYF. The CDR3 DNA reads as TGTGCCAGCACCCCGACCCAGGGAGAGACCCAGTACTTC.

The rearrangement uses TRBV5-1 and TRBJ2-3; no reliable D call. Between the trimmed V and J ends, which lost 3 bases and 4 bases, there was a span of 12 bases. This CDR3 is built from 14 residues. CDR1 SGHRS and CDR2 YFSETQ come from the germline V gene. The CDR3 here is CASSWGSGPDTQYF. The CDR3 nucleotides read TGCGCCAGCAGCTGGGGTTCCGGTCCAGATACGCAGTATTTT.

The rearrangement joins TRBV7-3 to TRBJ2-1; 14 positions agree with TRBD2. This CDR3 is 16 amino acids long. V shed 3 bases and J 6 bases; nucleotides not matched to a gene: 4. CDR1 SGHTA and CDR2 FQGTGA come from the germline V gene. The CDR3 DNA sequence: TGTGCCAGCAGCTTGATGGGACTAGCGGGAGTCAATGAGCAGTTCTTC. This encodes CASSLMGLAGVNEQFF.

The J gene is TRBJ1-2, the V gene TRBV20-1; D remains ambiguous. Germline V gives CDR1 DFQATT, CDR2 SNEGSKA (reference sequence). V lost 6 bases to trimming and J lost 4 bases, with 12 bases between them. This CDR3 has 12 amino acids. This CDR3 is CSAPGTGYGYTF. In DNA, the CDR3 is TGCAGTGCCCCAGGAACCGGCTATGGCTACACCTTC.

This chain connects TRBV10-3 to TRBJ2-3, with TRBD2 matching 16 bases. The germline V gene has CDR1 ENHRY and CDR2 SYGVKD. V was pared by 4 bases and J by 0 bases, with 7 bases of the junction left unmatched. This CDR3 region has 19 residues. The CDR3 nucleotides are TGTGCCATCAGTGTGGGGACTAGCGGGAGGGCCACTAGCACAGATACGCAGTATTTT. Protein sequence: CAISVGTSGRATSTDTQYF.

The J gene is TRBJ1-4, the V gene TRBV12-3 or TRBV12-4; D remains ambiguous. CDR3 size: 15 residues. V gave up 6 bases and J gave up 3 bases, with 14 bases separating them. In nucleotides, the CDR3 is TGTGCCAGCAGCCAAAGGAGGTGGGCTAATGAAAAACTGTTTTTT. Its translation: CASSQRRWANEKLFF.

At least ten counts were recorded for this clonotype. The chain carries TRBV6-1 and TRBJ2-2; D unclear. Looked up from germline, CDR1 is MNHNS and CDR2 is SASEGT. V lost 8 bases and J 4 bases, leaving 11 bases between the germline ends. The CDR3 covers 13 residues. The CDR3 spells CASSWLRTGELFF. The CDR3 coding sequence is TGTGCCAGCTCATGGCTTCGCACCGGGGAGCTGTTTTTT.

This chain connects TRBV6-1 to TRBJ2-1, with D possibly being TRBD1 (6 bases). The CDR3 is made up of 15 amino acids. CDR1 and CDR2 from the germline V gene are MNHNS and SASEGT. Trimming pared 5 bases from V and 6 bases from J, leaving 17 bases between. CDR3: CASSPGTLGGNEQFF. In DNA form, the CDR3 reads TGTGCCAGCAGTCCCGGGACACTCGGAGGCAATGAGCAGTTCTTC.

This clonotype was observed a handful of times. This rearrangement joins TRBV5-6 to TRBJ1-2; perhaps TRBD1 as D (6 bases). V lost 0 bases and J lost 5, with 14 bases in between. Germline-derived CDR1 and CDR2 are SGHDT and YYEEEE. The CDR3 totals 15 residues. CDR3 loop: CASSLVYGTPYGYTF. In DNA, the CDR3 is TGTGCCAGCAGCTTGGTCTACGGGACACCTTATGGCTACACCTTC.

The rearrangement uses TRBV10-3 and TRBJ1-1; D may be TRBD1 (5 bases). Trimming left V 7 bases short and J 6 bases short, with 12 bases between. CDR1 and CDR2 from the germline V gene are ENHRY and SYGVKD. The CDR3 sequence is 12 residues long. This chain's CDR3 is CAIKSTAAEAFF. DNA for the CDR3: TGTGCCATCAAATCGACAGCAGCTGAAGCTTTCTTT.

This clonotype was seen a few times. CDR3 DNA: TGTGCCAGCAGCCAAGATGTATCAAGGACTAGCGGGTTGGAGACCCAGTACTTC. It yields the protein CASSQDVSRTSGLETQYF. V usage is TRBV4-2 and J usage is TRBJ2-5; 11 bases fit TRBD2. Per germline, CDR1 LGHNA and CDR2 YNFKEQ. With 0 bases clipped from V and 5 bases from J, the junction kept 11 bases outside the gene matches. The CDR3 is 18 residues long.